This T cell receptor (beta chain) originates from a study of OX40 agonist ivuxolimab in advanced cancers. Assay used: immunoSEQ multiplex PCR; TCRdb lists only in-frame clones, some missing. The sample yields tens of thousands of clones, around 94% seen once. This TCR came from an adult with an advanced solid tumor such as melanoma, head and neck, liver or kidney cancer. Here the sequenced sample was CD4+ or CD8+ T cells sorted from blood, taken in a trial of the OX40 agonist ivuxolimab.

CDR3 DNA: TGTGCCAGCAGTTACCCACGACAGGGGGCTGAGTTAGAGCAGTACTTC. It is translated as CASSYPRQGAELEQYF. The rearrangement links TRBV6-5 to TRBJ2-7; 10 bases align to TRBD1. This CDR3 is built from 16 residues. CDR1 and CDR2 (germline): MNHEY, SVGAGI. After removal of 2 bases from V and 7 bases from J, the junction contained 11 bases not matched to a gene.